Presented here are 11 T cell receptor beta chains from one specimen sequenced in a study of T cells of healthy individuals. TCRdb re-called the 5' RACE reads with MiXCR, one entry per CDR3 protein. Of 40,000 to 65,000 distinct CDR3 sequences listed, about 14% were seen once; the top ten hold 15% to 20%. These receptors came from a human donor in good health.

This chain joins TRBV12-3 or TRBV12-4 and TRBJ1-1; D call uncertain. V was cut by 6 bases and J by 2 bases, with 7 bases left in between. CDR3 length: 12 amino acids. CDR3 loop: CASSPFNTEAFF. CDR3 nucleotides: TGTGCCAGCAGCCCCTTTAACACTGAAGCTTTCTTT.

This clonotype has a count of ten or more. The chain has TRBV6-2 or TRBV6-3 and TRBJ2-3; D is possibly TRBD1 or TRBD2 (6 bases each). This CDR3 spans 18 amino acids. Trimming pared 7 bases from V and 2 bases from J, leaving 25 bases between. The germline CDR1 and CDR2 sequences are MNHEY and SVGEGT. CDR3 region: CASTPNWGERGDTDTQYF. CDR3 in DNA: TGTGCCAGCACTCCCAACTGGGGGGAGAGGGGGGACACAGATACGCAGTATTTT.

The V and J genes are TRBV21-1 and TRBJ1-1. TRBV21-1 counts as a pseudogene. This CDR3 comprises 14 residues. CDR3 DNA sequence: TGTGCCAGCAGCAAATGGGTGGGAAACACTGAAGCTTTCTTT. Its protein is CASSKWVGNTEAFF.

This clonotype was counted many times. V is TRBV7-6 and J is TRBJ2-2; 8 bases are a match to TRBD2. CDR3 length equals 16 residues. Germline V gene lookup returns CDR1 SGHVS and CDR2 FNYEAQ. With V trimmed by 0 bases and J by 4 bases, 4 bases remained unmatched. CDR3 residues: CASSLAAGAGTGELFF. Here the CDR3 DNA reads TGTGCCAGCAGCTTAGCAGCGGGAGCAGGCACCGGGGAGCTGTTTTTT. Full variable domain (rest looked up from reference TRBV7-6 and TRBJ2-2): GAGVSQSPRYKVTKRGQDVALRCDPISGHVSLYWYRQALGQGPEFLTYFNYEAQQDKSGLPNDRFSAERPEGSISTLTIQRTEQRDSAMYRCASSLAAGAGTGELFFGEGSRLTVL.

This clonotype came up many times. The CDR3 protein is CASSLSGAYNEQFF. CDR3 coding DNA: TGTGCCAGCAGCTTATCCGGTGCCTACAATGAGCAGTTCTTC. V and J are TRBV11-2 and TRBJ2-1, with D uncertain. CDR3 size: 14 residues. V was pared by 2 bases and J by 2 bases, with 7 bases between. Germline lookup yields CDR1 SGHAT and CDR2 FQNNGV.

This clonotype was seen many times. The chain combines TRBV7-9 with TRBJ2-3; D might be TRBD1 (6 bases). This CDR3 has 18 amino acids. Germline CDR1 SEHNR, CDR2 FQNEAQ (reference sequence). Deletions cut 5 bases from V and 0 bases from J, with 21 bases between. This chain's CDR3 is CASSPLFRDTESTDTQYF. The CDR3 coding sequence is TGTGCCAGCAGCCCCCTTTTCCGGGACACCGAAAGCACAGATACGCAGTATTTT.

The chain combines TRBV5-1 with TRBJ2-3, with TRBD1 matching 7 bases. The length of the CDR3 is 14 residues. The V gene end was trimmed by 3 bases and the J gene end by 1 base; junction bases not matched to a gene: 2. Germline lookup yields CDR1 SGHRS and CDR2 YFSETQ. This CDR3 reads CASSYGQGTDTQYF. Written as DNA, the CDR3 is TGCGCCAGCAGCTACGGACAGGGCACAGATACGCAGTATTTT.

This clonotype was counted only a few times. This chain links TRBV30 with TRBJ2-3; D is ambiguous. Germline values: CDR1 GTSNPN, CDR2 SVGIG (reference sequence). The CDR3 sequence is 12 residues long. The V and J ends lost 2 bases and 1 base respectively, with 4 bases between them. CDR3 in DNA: TGTGCCTGGAGTACAGGCACAGATACGCAGTATTTT. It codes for CAWSTGTDTQYF.

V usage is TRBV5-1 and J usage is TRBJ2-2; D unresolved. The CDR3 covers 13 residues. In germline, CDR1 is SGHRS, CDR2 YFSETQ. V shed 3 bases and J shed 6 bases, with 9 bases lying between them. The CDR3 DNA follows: TGCGCCAGCAGCTCGAGGAAGCCCGGGGAGCTGTTTTTT. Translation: CASSSRKPGELFF. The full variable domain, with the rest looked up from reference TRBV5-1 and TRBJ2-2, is KAGVTQTPRYLIKTRGQQVTLSCSPISGHRSVSWYQQTPGQGLQFLFEYFSETQRNKGNFPGRFSGRQFSNSRSEMNVSTLELGDSALYLCASSSRKPGELFFGEGSRLTVL.

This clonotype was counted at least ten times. The CDR3 DNA reads TGCGCCAGCAGCCAAGATACGGGACCGCGGGAGACCCAGTACTTC. Amino acids: CASSQDTGPRETQYF. V and J are TRBV4-3 and TRBJ2-5; D may correspond to TRBD1 or TRBD2 (5 bases each). With 0 bases removed from V and 5 bases from J, the gap between germline ends came to 13 bases. Germline V gene sequence: CDR1 LGHNA, CDR2 YSLEER. The CDR3 extends over 15 amino acids.

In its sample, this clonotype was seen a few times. The CDR3 region is CSAYRGGGAFF. CDR3 in DNA: TGCAGTGCTTACAGGGGGGGGGGAGCTTTCTTT. The V gene is TRBV20-1, the J gene TRBJ1-1; 8 bases map to TRBD1. CDR1 and CDR2 (germline): DFQATT, SNEGSKA (reference sequence). The CDR3 length is 11 residues. J gave up 10 bases and V 5 bases, and 6 bases lay outside the gene matches.